This T cell receptor (beta chain) was profiled in a study of post-analysis software for immune sequencing data. About the research overall: The courses of disease that were included comprised relapsing-remitting, secondary progressive and progressive-relapsing multiple sclerosis.

With regard to this clonotype: Its antigen is undetermined.

Unique-molecular-identifier-tagged TCR beta cDNA libraries were used. Roughly 500,000 cDNA molecules were recovered from an input of about 1 to 10 million T cells. In TCRdb, the PCR reads were re-called with MiXCR into one record per CDR3 protein. The data show 650,000 to 850,000 distinct CDR3 sequences, with 40% to 55% seen just once and roughly 4.9% held by the top ten. This CDR3 region has 12 residues. Between the trimmed V and J ends, which lost 3 bases and 10 bases, there was a span of 10 bases. Findings and caveats of the study: Compared with controls, patients had more of about five TRBV segments, including TRBV5-6, TRBV5-1 and TRBV20-1. Among multiple sclerosis patients, normalized Chao1 diversity was significantly below that of controls.

This sequence was found in a girl aged 5 to 17 with multiple sclerosis. The sample comprised blood. V is TRBV12-3 or TRBV12-4 and J is TRBJ2-1; D not certain. The CDR3 nucleotides read TGTGCCAGCAGTTTGAGCGCCCGCGAGCAGTTCTTC. It encodes CASSLSAREQFF.